The text below deals with one T cell receptor beta chain. As yet, its antigen is unknown. The sample originates from a study of cytomegalovirus exposure and HLA in healthy donors. CDR3 size: 17 residues. Germline CDR1 and CDR2: SGHAT and FQNNGV. Trimming stripped 5 bases from V and 7 bases from J, with 26 bases between. PCR amplification relied on 60 Vbeta primers (plus 13 Jbeta primers). The table came from immunoSEQ multiplex PCR; TCRdb's copy has only in-frame clones and leaves some out. The sample holds approximately 160,000 clones; 70% to 90% are singletons and the top ten take approximately 0.8%. Study-wide results and limits: Researchers reported that a few CMV-associated chains were confirmed in vitro as CMV antigen-specific.

The J gene is TRBJ1-2, the V gene TRBV11-2, with D possibly being TRBD1 (6 bases). Sequencing was carried out using PBMCs. The TCR sequence derives from a woman in her late teens or twenties in good health and CMV-seronegative. The CDR3 reads CASSPPTGVIFRSGYTF. The CDR3 nucleotides read TGTGCCAGCAGCCCCCCGACAGGTGTGATATTCCGGTCTGGCTACACCTTC.